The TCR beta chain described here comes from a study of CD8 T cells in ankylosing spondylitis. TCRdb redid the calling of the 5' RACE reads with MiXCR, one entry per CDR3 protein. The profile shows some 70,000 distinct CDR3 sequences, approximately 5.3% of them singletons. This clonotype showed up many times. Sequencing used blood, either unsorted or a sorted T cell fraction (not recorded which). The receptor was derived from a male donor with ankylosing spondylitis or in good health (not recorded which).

CDR3 in DNA: TGTGCCAGCAGCTGGGACAGGGTCTACGAGCAGTACTTC. Amino acids: CASSWDRVYEQYF. The rearrangement joins TRBV5-4 to TRBJ2-7, with TRBD1 matching over 9 bases. CDR3 length: 13 residues. Germline-derived CDR1 and CDR2 are SGHNT and YYREEE (reference sequence). V dropped 3 bases and J dropped 3; count of bases not matched to a gene: 1.